This TCR beta chain derives from a study of T cell responses to AZD1222 COVID-19 vaccine. Using immunoSEQ multiplex PCR, the repertoire was profiled, and TCRdb retains in-frame clones only, with some absent. This sample has 150,000 to 200,000 clones; roughly 91% occur once, and the top ten carry roughly 0.98%. The CDR3 extends over 15 amino acids. The V segment lost 0 bases and the J segment 7 bases; nucleotides outside the gene matches: 8. Germline loops: CDR1 SGHNT, CDR2 YYREEE (reference sequence). The chain is built from TRBV5-4 and TRBJ1-2; 8 bases match TRBD1. The input for sequencing was peripheral blood, taken on day 0 of AZD1222 vaccination. This receptor was obtained from an adult in good health. The chain's CDR3 is CASSLAGQAPSGYTF. CDR3 DNA sequence: TGTGCCAGCAGCTTGGCGGGACAGGCCCCATCTGGCTACACCTTC.